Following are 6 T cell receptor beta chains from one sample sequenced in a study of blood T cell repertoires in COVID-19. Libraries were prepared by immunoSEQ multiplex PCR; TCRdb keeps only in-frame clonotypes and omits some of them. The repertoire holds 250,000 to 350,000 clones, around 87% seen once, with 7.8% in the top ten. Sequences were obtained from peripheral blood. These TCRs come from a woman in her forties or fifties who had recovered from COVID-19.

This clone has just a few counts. The CDR3, as DNA: TGTGCCAGCAGTCTAAAGTCCTTCCAGGCCGGTCAGCCCCAGCATTTT. It specifies CASSLKSFQAGQPQHF. The V call is TRBV7-6, the J call TRBJ1-5, with D hard to call. Trimming shortened V by 6 bases and J by 6 bases, and 21 bases separated the two germline ends. CDR1 and CDR2 (germline): SGHVS, FNYEAQ. The CDR3 length is 16 residues.

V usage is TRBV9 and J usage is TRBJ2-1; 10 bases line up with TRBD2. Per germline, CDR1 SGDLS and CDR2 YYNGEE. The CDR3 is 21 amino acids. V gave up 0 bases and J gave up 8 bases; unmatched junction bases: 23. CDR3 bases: TGTGCCAGCAGCGTAGTCGGCTATACGTCGTTCCTAGCGGGAGCGTTCCATGAGCAGTTCTTC. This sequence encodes CASSVVGYTSFLAGAFHEQFF.

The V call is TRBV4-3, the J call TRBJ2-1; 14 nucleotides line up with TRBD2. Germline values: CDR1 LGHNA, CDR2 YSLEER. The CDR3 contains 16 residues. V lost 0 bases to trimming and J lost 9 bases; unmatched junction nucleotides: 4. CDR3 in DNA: TGCGCCAGCAGCCAAGAGGGACTAGCGGGGGCGGGTGAGCAGTTCTTC. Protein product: CASSQEGLAGAGEQFF.

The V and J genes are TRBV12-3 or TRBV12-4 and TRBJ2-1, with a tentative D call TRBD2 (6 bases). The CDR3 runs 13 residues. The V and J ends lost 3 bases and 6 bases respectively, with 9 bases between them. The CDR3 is CASSLRDFNEQFF. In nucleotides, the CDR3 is TGTGCCAGCAGTTTGAGGGACTTCAATGAGCAGTTCTTC.

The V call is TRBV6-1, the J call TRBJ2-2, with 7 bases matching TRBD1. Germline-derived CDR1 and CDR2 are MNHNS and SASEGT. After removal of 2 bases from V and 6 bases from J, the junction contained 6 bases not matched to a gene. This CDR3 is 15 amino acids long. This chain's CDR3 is CASSERQGTAGELFF. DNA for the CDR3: TGTGCCAGCAGTGAACGACAGGGTACCGCCGGGGAGCTGTTTTTT.

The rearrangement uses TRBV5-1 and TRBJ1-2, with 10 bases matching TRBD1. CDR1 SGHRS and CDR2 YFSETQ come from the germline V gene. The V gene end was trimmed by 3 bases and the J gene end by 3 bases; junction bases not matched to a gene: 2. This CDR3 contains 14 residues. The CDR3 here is CASSWTGGDYGYTF. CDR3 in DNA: TGCGCCAGCAGCTGGACAGGGGGGGACTATGGCTACACCTTC.